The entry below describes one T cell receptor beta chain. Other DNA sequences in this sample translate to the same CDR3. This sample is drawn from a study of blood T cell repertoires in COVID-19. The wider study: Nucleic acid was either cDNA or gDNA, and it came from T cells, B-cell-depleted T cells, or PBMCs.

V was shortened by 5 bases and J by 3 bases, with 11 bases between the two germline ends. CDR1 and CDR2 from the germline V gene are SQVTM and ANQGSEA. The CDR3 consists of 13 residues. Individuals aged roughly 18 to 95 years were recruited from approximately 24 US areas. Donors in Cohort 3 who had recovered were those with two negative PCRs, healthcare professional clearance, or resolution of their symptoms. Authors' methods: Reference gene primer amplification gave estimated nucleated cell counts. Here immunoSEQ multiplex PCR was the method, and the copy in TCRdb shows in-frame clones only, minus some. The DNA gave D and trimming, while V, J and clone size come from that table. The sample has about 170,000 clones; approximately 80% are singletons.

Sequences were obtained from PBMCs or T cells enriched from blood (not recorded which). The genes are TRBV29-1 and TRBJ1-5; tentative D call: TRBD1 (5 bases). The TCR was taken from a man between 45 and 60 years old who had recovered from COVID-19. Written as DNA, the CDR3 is TGCAGCGTTACCTTAGGGGTCAATCAGCCCCAGCATTTT. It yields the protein CSVTLGVNQPQHF. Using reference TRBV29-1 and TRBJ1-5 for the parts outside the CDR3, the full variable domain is SAVISQKPSRDICQRGTSLTIQCQVDSQVTMMFWYRQQPGQSLTLIATANQGSEATYESGFVIDKFPISRPNLTFSTLTVSNMSPEDSSIYLCSVTLGVNQPQHFGDGTRLSIL.